This T cell receptor (beta chain) emerged from a study of blood T cell repertoires in COVID-19. On the study more broadly: The samples span acute and convalescent COVID-19 from the United States, Italy and Spain. The analysed material was cDNA or gDNA that came from T cells, B-cell-depleted T cells, or PBMCs.

This CDR3 has 14 amino acids. Trimming took 0 bases from V and 3 from J; bases not matched to a gene: 1. The germline V gene has CDR1 SGHRS and CDR2 YFSETQ. As originally analysed: The assay estimated nucleated cells by amplifying reference gene primers. Repertoires were generated with immunoSEQ multiplex PCR, while TCRdb's copy carries only in-frame clones and drops some. Clone size and V and J calls were adopted from that table, with D and trimming inferred from the DNA. The data hold roughly 86,000 clones, with over 70% observed a single time. V gene TRBV5-1 combines with J gene TRBJ1-1; 8 bases align to TRBD1. The receptor was derived from a man in his fifties who had recovered from COVID-19. The sample taken for sequencing was peripheral blood. In nucleotides, the CDR3 is TGCGCCAGCAGCTTGGGACAGGGGTACACTGAAGCTTTCTTT. Protein product: CASSLGQGYTEAFF.